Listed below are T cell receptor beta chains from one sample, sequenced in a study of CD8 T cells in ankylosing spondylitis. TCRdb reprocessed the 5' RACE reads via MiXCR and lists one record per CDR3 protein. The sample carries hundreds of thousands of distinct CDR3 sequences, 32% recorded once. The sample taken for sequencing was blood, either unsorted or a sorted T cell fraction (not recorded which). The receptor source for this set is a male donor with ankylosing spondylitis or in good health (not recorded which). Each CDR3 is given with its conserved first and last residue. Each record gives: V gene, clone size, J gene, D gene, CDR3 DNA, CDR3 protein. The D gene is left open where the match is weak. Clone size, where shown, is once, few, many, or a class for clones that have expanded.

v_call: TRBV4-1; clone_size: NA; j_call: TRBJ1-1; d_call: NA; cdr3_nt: TGCGCCAGCAGCCTCCAGTCTTGGATGACTGAAGCTTTCTTT; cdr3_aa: CASSLQSWMTEAFF
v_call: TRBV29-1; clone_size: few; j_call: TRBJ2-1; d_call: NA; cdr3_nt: TGCAGCGTTGAGGTTCCATCCCCTAGCTCCTACAATGAGCAGTTCTTC; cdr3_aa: CSVEVPSPSSYNEQFF
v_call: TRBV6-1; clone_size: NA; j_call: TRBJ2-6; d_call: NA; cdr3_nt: TGTGCCAGCGGGCCCGTGCACTCTGGGGCCAACGTCCTGACTTTC; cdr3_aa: CASGPVHSGANVLTF
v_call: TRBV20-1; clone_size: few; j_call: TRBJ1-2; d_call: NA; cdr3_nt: TGCAGTGCTAGCCTCCTACAGGGAGGATCCTATGGCTACACCTTC; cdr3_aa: CSASLLQGGSYGYTF
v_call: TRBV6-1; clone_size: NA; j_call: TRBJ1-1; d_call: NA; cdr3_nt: TGTGCCAGCAGCTTTGGGTCGAGGGGGGCTTTCTTT; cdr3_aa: CASSFGSRGAFF
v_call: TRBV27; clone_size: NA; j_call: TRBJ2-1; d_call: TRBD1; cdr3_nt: TGTGCCAGCAGTTTCAGGGACAGCTCCTACAATGAGCAGTTCTTC; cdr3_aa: CASSFRDSSYNEQFF
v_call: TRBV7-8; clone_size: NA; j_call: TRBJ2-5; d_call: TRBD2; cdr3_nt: TGTGCCAGCAGCTTAGCGCGGCTAGCGGATAAAGAGACCCAGTACTTC; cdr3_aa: CASSLARLADKETQYF
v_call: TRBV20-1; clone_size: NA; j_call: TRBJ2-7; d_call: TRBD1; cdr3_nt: TGCAGTGCTGGAGGGGACAGGGGGCCCTACGAGCAGTACTTC; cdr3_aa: CSAGGDRGPYEQYF
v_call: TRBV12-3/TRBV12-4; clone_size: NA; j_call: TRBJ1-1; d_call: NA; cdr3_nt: TGTGCCAGCAGGCCTACTGAAGAAGCTTTCTTT; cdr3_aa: CASRPTEEAFF
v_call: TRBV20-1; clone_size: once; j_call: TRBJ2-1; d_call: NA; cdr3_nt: TGCAGTGCTCTCGATACGGGGAAGGGGTACAATGAGCAGTTCTTC; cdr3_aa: CSALDTGKGYNEQFF
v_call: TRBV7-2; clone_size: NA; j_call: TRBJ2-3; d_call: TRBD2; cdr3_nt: TGTGCCAGCAGCTTAGCGCCTGCACTAGCGTGGGATGCAGATACGCAGTATTTT; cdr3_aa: CASSLAPALAWDADTQYF
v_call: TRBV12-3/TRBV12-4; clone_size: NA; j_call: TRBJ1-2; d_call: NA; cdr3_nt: TGTGCCAGCAGTTCAAACGGGGGGAACGACTATGGCTACACCTTC; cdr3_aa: CASSSNGGNDYGYTF
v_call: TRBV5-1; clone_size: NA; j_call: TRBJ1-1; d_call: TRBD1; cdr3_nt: TGCGCCAGCAGCTTGGGGGGGACCGGGACAGCGGAAGCTTTCTTT; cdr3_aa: CASSLGGTGTAEAFF
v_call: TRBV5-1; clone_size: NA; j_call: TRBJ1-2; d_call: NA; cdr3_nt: TGCGCCAGCAGCTTGGATAGAGGAAGGGGCGATGGCTACACCTTC; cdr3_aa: CASSLDRGRGDGYTF
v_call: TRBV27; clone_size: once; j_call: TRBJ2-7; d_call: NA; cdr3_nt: TGTGCCAGCAGTTTACTCTCTTACGAGGGCGAGCAGTACTTC; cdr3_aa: CASSLLSYEGEQYF
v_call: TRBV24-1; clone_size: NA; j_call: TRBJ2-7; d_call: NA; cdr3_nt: TGTGCCACCAGTGATTCGGGGCAGGCCGACTACGAGCAGTACTTC; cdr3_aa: CATSDSGQADYEQYF
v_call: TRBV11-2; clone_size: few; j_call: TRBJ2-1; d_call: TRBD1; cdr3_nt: TGTGCCAGCAGCCACACAGGGGGCGGTCAGTTCTTC; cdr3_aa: CASSHTGGGQFF
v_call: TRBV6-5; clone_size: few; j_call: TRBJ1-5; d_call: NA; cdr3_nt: TGTGCCAGCAGTTCCTTGGACAGCACGAATCAGCCCCAGCATTTT; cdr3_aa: CASSSLDSTNQPQHF
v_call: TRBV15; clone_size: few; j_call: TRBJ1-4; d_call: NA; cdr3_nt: TGTGCCACCAGCAGAGATGTCCCGGAGGAAAAACTGTTTTTT; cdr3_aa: CATSRDVPEEKLFF
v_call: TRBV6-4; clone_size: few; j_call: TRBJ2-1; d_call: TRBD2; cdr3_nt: TGTGCCAGCAGTAGACGGGGGGGCTGGGATGAGCAGTTCTTC; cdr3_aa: CASSRRGGWDEQFF
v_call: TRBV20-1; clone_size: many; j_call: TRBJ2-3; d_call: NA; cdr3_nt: TGCAGTGCGTGGGACTGGGTCCCGGAGACGCAGTATTTT; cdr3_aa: CSAWDWVPETQYF
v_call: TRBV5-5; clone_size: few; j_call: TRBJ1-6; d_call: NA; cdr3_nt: TGTGCCAGCAGCTTCTCAGGGACAAACTATAATTCACCCCTCCACTTT; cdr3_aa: CASSFSGTNYNSPLHF
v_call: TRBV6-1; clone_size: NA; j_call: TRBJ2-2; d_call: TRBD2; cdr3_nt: TGTGCCAGCAGTACCGGACTAGCCGGGCGGGAGCTGTTTTTT; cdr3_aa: CASSTGLAGRELFF
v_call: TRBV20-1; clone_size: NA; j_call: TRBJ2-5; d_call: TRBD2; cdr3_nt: TGCAGTGCTCCCTCAGATCTAGCGGGGGGCTTCCAAGAGACCCAGTACTTC; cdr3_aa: CSAPSDLAGGFQETQYF
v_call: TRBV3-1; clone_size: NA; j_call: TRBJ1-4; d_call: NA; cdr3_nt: TGTGCCAGCTCACGAGGTTTTGAAAAACTGTTTTTT; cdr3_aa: CASSRGFEKLFF
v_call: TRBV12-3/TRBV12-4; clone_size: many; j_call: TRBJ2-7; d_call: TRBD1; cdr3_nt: TGTGCCAGCAGTGCGGGACAGGGGGCTTACGAGCAGTACTTC; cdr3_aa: CASSAGQGAYEQYF